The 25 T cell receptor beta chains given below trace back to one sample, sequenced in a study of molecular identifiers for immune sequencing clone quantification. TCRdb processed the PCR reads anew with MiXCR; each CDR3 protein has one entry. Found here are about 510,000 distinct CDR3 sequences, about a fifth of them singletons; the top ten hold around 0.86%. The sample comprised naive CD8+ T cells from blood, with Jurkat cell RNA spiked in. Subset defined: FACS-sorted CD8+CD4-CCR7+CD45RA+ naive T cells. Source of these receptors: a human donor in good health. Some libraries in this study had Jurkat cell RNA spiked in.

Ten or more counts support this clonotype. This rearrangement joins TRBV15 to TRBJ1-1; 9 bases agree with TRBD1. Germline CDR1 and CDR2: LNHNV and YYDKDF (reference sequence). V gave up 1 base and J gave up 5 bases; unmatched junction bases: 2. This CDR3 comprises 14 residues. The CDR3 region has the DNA TGTGCCACCAGCAGAGGGACAGGGGAAACTGAAGCTTTCTTT. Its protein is CATSRGTGETEAFF.

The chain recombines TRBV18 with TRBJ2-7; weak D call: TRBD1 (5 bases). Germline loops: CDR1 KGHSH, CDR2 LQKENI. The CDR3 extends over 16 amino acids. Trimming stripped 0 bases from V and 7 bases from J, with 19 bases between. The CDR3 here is CASSPPRGEPGREQYF. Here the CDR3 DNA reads TGTGCCAGCTCACCACCTAGGGGCGAGCCGGGTCGGGAGCAGTACTTC.

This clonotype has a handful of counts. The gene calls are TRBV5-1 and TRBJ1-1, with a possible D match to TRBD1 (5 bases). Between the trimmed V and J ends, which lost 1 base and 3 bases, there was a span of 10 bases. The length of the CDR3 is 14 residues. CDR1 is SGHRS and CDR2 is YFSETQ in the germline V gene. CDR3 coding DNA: TGCGCCAGCAGCTTGTCGGAGGGGTACACTGAAGCTTTCTTT. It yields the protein CASSLSEGYTEAFF.

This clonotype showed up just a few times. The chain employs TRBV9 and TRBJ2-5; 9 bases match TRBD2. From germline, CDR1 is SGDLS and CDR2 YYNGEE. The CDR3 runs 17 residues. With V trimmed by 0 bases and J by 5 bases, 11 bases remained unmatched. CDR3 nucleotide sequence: TGTGCCAGCAGCGTAGACGGCGGGGGGGCCAGTTTGGAGACCCAGTACTTC. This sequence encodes CASSVDGGGASLETQYF. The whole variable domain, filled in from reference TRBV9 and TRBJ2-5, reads DSGVTQTPKHLITATGQRVTLRCSPRSGDLSVYWYQQSLDQGLQFLIQYYNGEERAKGNILERFSAQQFPDLHSELNLSSLELGDSALYFCASSVDGGGASLETQYFGPGTRLLVL.

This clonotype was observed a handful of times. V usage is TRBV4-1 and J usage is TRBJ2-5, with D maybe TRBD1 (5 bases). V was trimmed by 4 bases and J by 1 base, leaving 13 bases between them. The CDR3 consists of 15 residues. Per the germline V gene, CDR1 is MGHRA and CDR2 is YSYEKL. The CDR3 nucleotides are TGCGCCAGCAGCCCAGGGATTAGTCCCCAAGAGACCCAGTACTTC. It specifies CASSPGISPQETQYF.

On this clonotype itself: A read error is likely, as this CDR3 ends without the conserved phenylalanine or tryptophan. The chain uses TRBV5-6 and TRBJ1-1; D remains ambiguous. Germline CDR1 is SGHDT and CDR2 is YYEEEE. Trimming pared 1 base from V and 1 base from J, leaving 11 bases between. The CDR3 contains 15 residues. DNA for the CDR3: TGTGCCAGCAGCTTGAATGGCGCAGGGAACACTGAAGCTTTCCTT. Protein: CASSLNGAGNTEAFL.

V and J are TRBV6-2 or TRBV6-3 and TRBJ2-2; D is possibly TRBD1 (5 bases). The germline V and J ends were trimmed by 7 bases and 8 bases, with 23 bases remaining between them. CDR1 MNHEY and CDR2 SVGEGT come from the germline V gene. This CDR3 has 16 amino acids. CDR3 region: CASTPLRPGGAGELFF. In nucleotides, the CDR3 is TGTGCCAGCACCCCCCTCAGGCCAGGTGGGGCGGGGGAGCTGTTTTTT.

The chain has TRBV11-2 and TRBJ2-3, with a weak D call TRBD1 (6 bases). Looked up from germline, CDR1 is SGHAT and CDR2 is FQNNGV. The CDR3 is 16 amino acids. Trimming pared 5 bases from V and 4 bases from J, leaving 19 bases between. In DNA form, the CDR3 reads TGTGCCAGCAGCGCCCCTGACAGGATTGGGGCAGATACGCAGTATTTT. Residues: CASSAPDRIGADTQYF.

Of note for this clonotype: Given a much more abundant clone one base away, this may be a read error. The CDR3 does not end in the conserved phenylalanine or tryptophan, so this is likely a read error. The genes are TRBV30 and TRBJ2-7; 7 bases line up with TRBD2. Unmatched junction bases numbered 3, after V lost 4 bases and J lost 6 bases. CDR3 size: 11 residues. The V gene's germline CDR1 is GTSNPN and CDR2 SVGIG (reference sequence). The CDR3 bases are TGTGCCTGGACTAGCGGCGGCGAGCAGTACTCC. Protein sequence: CAWTSGGEQYS.

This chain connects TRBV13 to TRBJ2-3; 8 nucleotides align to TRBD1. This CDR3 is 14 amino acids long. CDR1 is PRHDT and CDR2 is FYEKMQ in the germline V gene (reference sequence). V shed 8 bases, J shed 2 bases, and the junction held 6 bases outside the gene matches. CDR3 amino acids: CASREDRATDTQYF. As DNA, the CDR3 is TGTGCCAGCCGTGAGGACAGGGCCACAGATACGCAGTATTTT.

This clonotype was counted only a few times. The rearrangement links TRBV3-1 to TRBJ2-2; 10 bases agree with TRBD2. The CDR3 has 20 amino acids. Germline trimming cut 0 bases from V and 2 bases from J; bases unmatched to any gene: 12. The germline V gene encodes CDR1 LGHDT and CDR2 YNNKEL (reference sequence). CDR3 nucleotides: TGTGCCAGCAGCCAAGAAGGGACTAGCGAAGTTAAGTACAACACCGGGGAGCTGTTTTTT. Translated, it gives CASSQEGTSEVKYNTGELFF.

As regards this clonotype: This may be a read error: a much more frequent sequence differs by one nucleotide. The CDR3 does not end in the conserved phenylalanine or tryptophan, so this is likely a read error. CDR3 loop: CARGQTPFGAEAFL. DNA of the CDR3: TGTGCCAGAGGACAGACGCCTTTTGGGGCTGAAGCTTTCCTT. The V and J genes are TRBV2 and TRBJ1-1; TRBD1 is a possible D gene (6 bases). The germline V gene has CDR1 SNHLY and CDR2 FYNNEI. The V end was cut by 9 bases, the J end by 6 bases, with 20 bases between. This CDR3 comprises 14 residues.

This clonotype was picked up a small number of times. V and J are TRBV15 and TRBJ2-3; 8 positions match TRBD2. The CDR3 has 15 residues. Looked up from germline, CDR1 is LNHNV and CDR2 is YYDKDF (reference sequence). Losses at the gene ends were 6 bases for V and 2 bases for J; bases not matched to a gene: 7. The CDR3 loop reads CATSTALADTDTQYF. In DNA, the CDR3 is TGTGCCACCAGTACGGCACTAGCGGACACAGATACGCAGTATTTT.

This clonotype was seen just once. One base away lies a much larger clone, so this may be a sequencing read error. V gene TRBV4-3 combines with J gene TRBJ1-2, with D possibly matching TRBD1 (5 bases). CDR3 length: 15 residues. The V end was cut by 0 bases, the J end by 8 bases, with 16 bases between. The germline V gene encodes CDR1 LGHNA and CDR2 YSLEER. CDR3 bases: TGCGCCAGCAGCCAAGACGCCGGGGGTACAGGAGGCTACACCTTC. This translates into CASSQDAGGTGGYTF.

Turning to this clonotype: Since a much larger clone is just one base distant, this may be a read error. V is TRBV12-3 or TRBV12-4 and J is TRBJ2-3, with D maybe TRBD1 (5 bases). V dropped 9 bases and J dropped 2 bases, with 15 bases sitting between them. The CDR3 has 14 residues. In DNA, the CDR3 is TGTGCCAGTCAAGACAGCTTACACACAGATACGCAGTATTTT. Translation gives CASQDSLHTDTQYF.

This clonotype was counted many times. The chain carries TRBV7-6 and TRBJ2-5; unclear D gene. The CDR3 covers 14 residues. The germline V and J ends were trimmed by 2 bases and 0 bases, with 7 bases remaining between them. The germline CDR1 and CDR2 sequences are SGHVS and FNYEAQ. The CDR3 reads CASSLSLYQETQYF. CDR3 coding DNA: TGTGCCAGCAGCTTATCGCTATACCAAGAGACCCAGTACTTC.

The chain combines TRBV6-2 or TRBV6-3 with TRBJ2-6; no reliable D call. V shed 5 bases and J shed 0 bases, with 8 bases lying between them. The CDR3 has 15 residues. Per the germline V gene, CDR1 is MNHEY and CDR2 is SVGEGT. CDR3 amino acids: CASSKPDSGANVLTF. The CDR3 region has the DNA TGTGCCAGCAGTAAACCAGACTCTGGGGCCAACGTCCTGACTTTC.

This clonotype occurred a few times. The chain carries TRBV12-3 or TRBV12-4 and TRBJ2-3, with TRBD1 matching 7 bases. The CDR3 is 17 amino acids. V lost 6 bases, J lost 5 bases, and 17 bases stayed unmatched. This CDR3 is CASSYTYGTETGDTQYF. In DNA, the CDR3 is TGTGCCAGCAGCTATACCTACGGGACAGAAACAGGAGATACGCAGTATTTT.

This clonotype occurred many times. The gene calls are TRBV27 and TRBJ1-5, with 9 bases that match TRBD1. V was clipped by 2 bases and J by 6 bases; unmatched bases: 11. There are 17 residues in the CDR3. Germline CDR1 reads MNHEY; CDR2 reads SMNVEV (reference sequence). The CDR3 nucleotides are TGTGCCAGCAGTTTAACCGAGCCGGGGACAGGGCCTCAGCCCCAGCATTTT. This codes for CASSLTEPGTGPQPQHF.

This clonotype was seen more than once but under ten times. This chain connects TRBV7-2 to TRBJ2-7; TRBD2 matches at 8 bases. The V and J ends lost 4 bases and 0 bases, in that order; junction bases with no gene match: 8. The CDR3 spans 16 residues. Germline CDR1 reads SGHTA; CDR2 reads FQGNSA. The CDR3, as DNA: TGTGCCAGCAGCTCGCAGGCCAGCGGGAGCTCCTACGAGCAGTACTTC. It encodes CASSSQASGSSYEQYF.

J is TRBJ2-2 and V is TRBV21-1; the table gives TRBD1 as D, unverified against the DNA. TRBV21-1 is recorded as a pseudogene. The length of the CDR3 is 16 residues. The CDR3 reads CASSKARTGNGGELFF. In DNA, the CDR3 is TGTGCCAGCAGCAAAGCCCGGACAGGGAACGGCGGGGAGCTGTTTTTT.

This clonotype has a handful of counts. In DNA form, the CDR3 reads TGCGCCAGCAGCCAAGCTACGGGCGGACAGGGCTGGGAGCAGTACTTC. Its translation: CASSQATGGQGWEQYF. The chain recombines TRBV4-3 with TRBJ2-7, with 8 bases fitting TRBD1. Germline CDR1 LGHNA, CDR2 YSLEER. J was trimmed by 7 bases and V by 1 base; bases with no gene match: 12. The CDR3 is 16 residues long.

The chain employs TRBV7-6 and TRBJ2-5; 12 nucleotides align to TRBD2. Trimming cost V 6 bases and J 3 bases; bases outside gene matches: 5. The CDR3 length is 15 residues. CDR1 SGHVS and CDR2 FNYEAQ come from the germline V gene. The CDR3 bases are TGTGCCAGCAGGAAGACTAGCGGGAGTGAAGAGACCCAGTACTTC. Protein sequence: CASRKTSGSEETQYF.

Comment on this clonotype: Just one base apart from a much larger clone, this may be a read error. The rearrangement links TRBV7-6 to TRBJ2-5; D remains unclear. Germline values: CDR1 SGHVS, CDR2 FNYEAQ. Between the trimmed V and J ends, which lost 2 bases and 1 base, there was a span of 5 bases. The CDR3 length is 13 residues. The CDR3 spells CASSLKIQETQYF. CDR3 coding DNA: TGTGCCAGCAGCTTAAAAATCCAAGAGACCCAGTACTTC.

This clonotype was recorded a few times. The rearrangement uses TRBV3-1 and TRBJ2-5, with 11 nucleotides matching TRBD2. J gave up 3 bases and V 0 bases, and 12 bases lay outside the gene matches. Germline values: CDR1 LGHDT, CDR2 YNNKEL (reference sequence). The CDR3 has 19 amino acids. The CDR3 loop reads CASSQDITSGSLSEETQYF. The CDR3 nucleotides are TGTGCCAGCAGCCAAGATATTACTAGCGGGAGCCTTTCAGAAGAGACCCAGTACTTC.